These 5 T cell receptor beta chains came from one sample sequenced in a study of blood T cell repertoires in COVID-19. Generated by immunoSEQ multiplex PCR, the TCRdb table keeps only in-frame clones and is missing some. The table records under 250,000 clones, roughly 80% of them present only once. The sample comprised peripheral blood. These receptors came from a woman aged 18-29 years with acute or convalescent COVID-19.

The chain joins TRBV21-1 to TRBJ2-4; the table assigns TRBD2, which was not confirmed against the DNA. TRBV21-1 represents a pseudogene. The CDR3 totals 15 residues. This CDR3 is CATPGREEGKNIQYF. CDR3 nucleotide sequence: TGTGCCACCCCAGGCCGGGAGGAGGGCAAAAACATTCAGTACTTC.

The chain uses TRBV27 and TRBJ2-5; 7 nucleotides match TRBD1. The CDR3 is 14 amino acids. In germline, CDR1 is MNHEY, CDR2 SMNVEV (reference sequence). V shed 6 bases and J 5 bases; nucleotides not matched to a gene: 9. CDR3 region: CASSQTGDGETQYF. CDR3 coding DNA: TGTGCCAGCAGCCAAACAGGGGATGGGGAGACCCAGTACTTC.

The chain couples TRBV7-9 to TRBJ1-1; D ambiguous. The CDR3 is made up of 13 amino acids. V dropped 2 bases and J dropped 8 bases, with 12 bases sitting between them. In germline, CDR1 is SEHNR, CDR2 FQNEAQ (reference sequence). CDR3 nucleotide sequence: TGTGCCAGCAGCTTATCGACCGGGATCGAAGCTTTCTTT. As protein: CASSLSTGIEAFF.

The chain links TRBV2 to TRBJ1-1; D is perhaps TRBD1 (6 bases). This CDR3 contains 18 residues. Trimming cost V 3 bases and J 0 bases, with 20 bases left between them. Germline V gene lookup returns CDR1 SNHLY and CDR2 FYNNEI. The CDR3 bases are TGTGCCAGCAGTGATCTTGGTGTTGGTAGACAGGTGAACACTGAAGCTTTCTTT. This sequence encodes CASSDLGVGRQVNTEAFF. The variable domain in full, with the rest retrieved from reference TRBV2 and TRBJ1-1, is EPEVTQTPSHQVTQMGQEVILRCVPISNHLYFYWYRQILGQKVEFLVSFYNNEISEKSEIFDDQFSVERPDGSNFTLKIRSTKLEDSAMYFCASSDLGVGRQVNTEAFFGQGTRLTVV.

The chain couples TRBV28 to TRBJ2-7, with TRBD1 matching over 7 bases. The CDR3 runs 14 residues. CDR1 and CDR2 from the germline V gene are MDHEN and SYDVKM. Trimming removed 5 bases from V and 5 bases from J; junction bases left unmatched: 9. The CDR3, as DNA: TGTGCCAGCAGTCCGGACAGGAGCACGGACGAGCAGTACTTC. Its protein is CASSPDRSTDEQYF.